The 14 T cell receptor beta chains presented below share a single source sample, sequenced in a study of CD8+CD57+ T cells in acquired aplastic anemia. Patients picked for sequencing had shown CD8+CD57+ cell expansion detected by flow cytometry. The use of genomic DNA as template underpinned the TCR beta VDJ and CDR3 profiling. MiXCR, applied by TCRdb to the reads, yields one record per CDR3 protein. The sample carries 100,000 to 150,000 distinct CDR3 sequences, 58% recorded once. The sample taken for sequencing was sorted CD4+, CD8+, or CD8+CD57+ T cells (not recorded which) from PBMCs. Receptor source: a human donor with aplastic anemia.

This chain connects TRBV5-1 to TRBJ2-3; D may correspond to TRBD1 or TRBD2 (5 bases each). V was cut by 6 bases and J by 0 bases, with 11 bases left in between. Germline CDR1 is SGHRS and CDR2 is YFSETQ. The CDR3 runs 14 residues. CDR3 coding DNA: TGCGCCAGCAATTTAGGGGACAGCACAGATACGCAGTATTTT. Translating gives CASNLGDSTDTQYF.

The rearrangement joins TRBV9 to TRBJ2-5; perhaps TRBD2 as D (5 bases). The V gene's germline CDR1 is SGDLS and CDR2 YYNGEE. Trimming took 4 bases from V and 7 from J, leaving 8 bases between them. The CDR3 is 11 residues long. CDR3 loop: CASSPAGTQYF. As DNA, the CDR3 is TGTGCCAGCAGCCCCGCGGGGACCCAGTACTTC.

This clonotype was detected only a few times. The chain carries TRBV20-1 and TRBJ2-7; 7 bases agree with TRBD2. From germline, CDR1 is DFQATT and CDR2 SNEGSKA (reference sequence). V shed 6 bases, J shed 7 bases, and the junction held 18 bases outside the gene matches. There are 15 residues in the CDR3. CDR3: CSASSRGLLAREQYF. For the CDR3, the DNA is TGCAGTGCCAGCAGCCGGGGACTATTAGCGAGGGAGCAGTACTTC.

The sample holds a few counts of this clonotype. The chain links TRBV15 to TRBJ2-1; D gene uncertain. This CDR3 is 12 amino acids long. CDR1 and CDR2 from the germline V gene are LNHNV and YYDKDF (reference sequence). V was cut by 1 base and J by 5 bases, with 3 bases left in between. CDR3 amino acids: CATSRGNNEQFF. CDR3 bases: TGTGCCACCAGCAGAGGGAACAATGAGCAGTTCTTC.

This clonotype was counted once. V and J are TRBV11-1 and TRBJ2-1; a possible D gene is TRBD1 (5 bases). V lost 5 bases to trimming and J lost 7 bases, with 18 bases between them. Germline V CDR1 and CDR2: SGHAT, FQDESV (reference sequence). This CDR3 is 15 amino acids long. The CDR3 DNA reads as TGTGCCAGCAGCCCCAAACCTGACAGTCTAAATGAGCAGTTCTTC. Its translation: CASSPKPDSLNEQFF.

The V and J genes are TRBV7-9 and TRBJ2-1, with a tentative D call TRBD2 (6 bases). The CDR3 is 14 residues long. The V gene lost 5 bases and the J gene lost 8 bases, with 16 bases spanning the gap. Looked up from germline, CDR1 is SEHNR and CDR2 is FQNEAQ (reference sequence). The DNA of the CDR3 is TGTGCCAGCAGCGGTTCGGGCGGGGTAGATGAGCAGTTCTTC. Encoded protein: CASSGSGGVDEQFF. The full variable domain, completed using reference TRBV7-9 and TRBJ2-1, is DTGVSQNPRHKITKRGQNVTFRCDPISEHNRLYWYRQTLGQGPEFLTYFQNEAQLEKSRLLSDRFSAERPKGSFSTLEIQRTEQGDSAMYLCASSGSGGVDEQFFGPGTRLTVL.

The chain recombines TRBV20-1 with TRBJ2-7, with 7 positions matching TRBD2. The CDR3 loop spans 13 amino acids. V trimming: 1 base; J trimming: 2 bases; junction bases outside the gene matches: 2. Germline V CDR1 and CDR2: DFQATT, SNEGSKA (reference sequence). CDR3 sequence: CSARGRGAYEQYF. CDR3 in DNA: TGCAGTGCTAGAGGTCGGGGGGCCTACGAGCAGTACTTC.

This clonotype has ten or more counts. This chain uses TRBV2 with TRBJ2-2; tentative D call: TRBD2 (5 bases). Trimming removed 1 base at V and 5 bases at J, with 14 bases between. This CDR3 has 16 amino acids. CDR1 is SNHLY, CDR2 FYNNEI, per germline. The CDR3 protein is CASSEDRSWETGELFF. In DNA, the CDR3 is TGTGCCAGCAGTGAAGATAGGTCCTGGGAGACCGGGGAGCTGTTTTTT.

The chain joins TRBV5-1 to TRBJ2-7; 9 bases map to TRBD2. In germline, CDR1 is SGHRS, CDR2 YFSETQ. The CDR3 runs 17 residues. J lost 0 bases, V lost 3 bases, and 10 bases had no gene match. In DNA form, the CDR3 reads TGCGCCAGCAGCTCAGGGTCTAGCGGGATCAGCTCCTACGAGCAGTACTTC. This translates into CASSSGSSGISSYEQYF.

In its sample, this clonotype was seen once. The V call is TRBV19, the J call TRBJ1-2; the match to TRBD1 covers 7 bases. CDR3 size: 11 residues. V was clipped by 9 bases and J by 6 bases; unmatched bases: 4. Germline values: CDR1 LNHDA, CDR2 SQIVND (reference sequence). CDR3 DNA sequence: TGTGCCAGCCAGGGACAGAATGGCTACACCTTC. Translating it yields CASQGQNGYTF.

The rearrangement uses TRBV19 and TRBJ2-3; D not resolved. The CDR3 runs to 15 residues. From germline, CDR1 is LNHDA and CDR2 SQIVND (reference sequence). V gave up 1 base and J gave up 1 base, with 9 bases separating them. Here the CDR3 reads CASSIAYYGTDTQYF. DNA of the CDR3: TGTGCCAGTAGTATAGCCTATTACGGCACAGATACGCAGTATTTT.

This clonotype was picked up many times. The chain has TRBV4-1 and TRBJ1-1, with D hard to call. The CDR3 is 17 amino acids. V dropped 3 bases and J dropped 1 base, with 18 bases sitting between them. Germline assignment: CDR1 MGHRA and CDR2 YSYEKL. The CDR3 here is CASSHPRTGKENTEAFF. The DNA of the CDR3 is TGCGCCAGCAGCCATCCCCGGACGGGAAAAGAGAACACTGAAGCTTTCTTT.

The rearrangement uses TRBV15 and TRBJ1-2; no reliable D call. Trimming left V 0 bases short and J 1 base short, with 6 bases between. CDR1 and CDR2 (germline): LNHNV, YYDKDF (reference sequence). CDR3 length: 14 residues. The CDR3: CATSREFGNYGYTF. The CDR3 coding sequence is TGTGCCACCAGCAGAGAATTTGGTAACTATGGCTACACCTTC.

There are a few counts of this clonotype. This CDR3 reads CASSDDQPQHF. The CDR3 DNA sequence: TGCGCCAGCAGCGACGATCAGCCCCAGCATTTT. The J gene is TRBJ1-5, the V gene TRBV10-1; D is unclear. CDR1 and CDR2 from the germline V gene are WNHNN and SYGVQD (reference sequence). Trimming shortened V by 6 bases and J by 5 bases, and 5 bases separated the two germline ends. This CDR3 region has 11 residues.